A selection of T cell receptor beta chains follows, all from one sample in a study of shared clonotypes between healthy human individuals. The protocol was immunoSEQ multiplex PCR, while the TCRdb copy is restricted to in-frame clones and leaves out a portion. Among some 1 million clones listed, under 80% were seen once. Sequenced material: memory CD4+ T cells sorted from blood. All receptors derive from a man aged 18 to 30 in good health. Both conserved end residues are part of each CDR3. A D gene is named only where the DNA matches it firmly. Clone size is stated in some rows and not others, as once, few, many or a class when expanded.

d_call	clone_size	j_call	v_call	cdr3_length	cdr3_aa	cdr3_nt
-	few	TRBJ2-7	TRBV28	12	CASMGDSYEQYF	TGTGCCAGCATGGGGGACTCCTACGAGCAGTACTTC
-	-	TRBJ2-1	TRBV2	14	CASRENSVGNEQFF	TGTGCCAGCAGGGAGAATAGCGTCGGGAATGAGCAGTTCTTC
-	-	TRBJ2-7	TRBV9	13	CASSYGPTYEQYF	TGTGCCAGCAGCTACGGACCGACCTACGAGCAGTACTTC
-	-	TRBJ2-7	TRBV7-2	14	CASRMTGEDYEQYF	TGTGCCAGCAGAATGACAGGAGAAGACTACGAGCAGTACTTC
TRBD1	-	TRBJ2-2	TRBV2	14	CASSRTGNTGELFF	TGTGCCAGCAGTAGGACAGGTAACACCGGGGAGCTGTTTTTT
TRBD2	once	TRBJ2-1	TRBV5-4	16	CASSLQSGLAGNEQFF	TGTGCCAGCAGCCTGCAGTCGGGACTAGCTGGAAATGAGCAGTTCTTC
-	-	TRBJ2-1	TRBV2	12	CASLEGRNEQFF	TGTGCCAGCCTTGAAGGGCGAAATGAGCAGTTCTTC
TRBD2	-	TRBJ2-1	TRBV18	19	CASSPPGQRGSRSYNEQFF	TGTGCCAGCTCACCACCGGGCCAGCGGGGTAGTAGGTCCTACAATGAGCAGTTCTTC
TRBD1	-	TRBJ2-1	TRBV7-2	14	CASSPGQLYNEQFF	TGTGCCAGCAGCCCGGGACAGCTCTACAATGAGCAGTTCTTC
-	-	TRBJ1-5	TRBV29-1	13	CTKRLSGDQPQHF	TGCACCAAGAGGCTGTCGGGGGATCAGCCCCAGCATTTT
-	-	TRBJ1-2	TRBV29-1	11	CSVEGRVGYTF	TGCAGCGTTGAAGGCAGGGTGGGCTACACCTTC
TRBD1	-	TRBJ2-5	TRBV7-2	17	CASSSRAQGALQETQYF	TGTGCCAGCAGCTCTCGGGCGCAGGGGGCCCTCCAAGAGACCCAGTACTTC
-	-	TRBJ2-3	TRBV18	13	CASSGGPADTQYF	TGTGCCAGCTCGGGGGGGCCAGCAGATACGCAGTATTTT
-	-	TRBJ1-5	TRBV6-1	13	CASSDKSNQPQHF	TGTGCCAGCAGTGATAAGAGCAATCAGCCCCAGCATTTT
-	-	TRBJ2-4	TRBV18	15	CASSPPGEIENIQYF	TGTGCCAGCTCACCACCCGGGGAGATAGAAAACATTCAGTACTTC
-	once	TRBJ2-5	TRBV5-1	15	CASSLMQGIQETQYF	TGCGCCAGCAGCTTGATGCAGGGGATCCAAGAGACCCAGTACTTC
TRBD1	-	TRBJ2-7	TRBV10-3	13	CASGQASSYEQYF	TGTGCCAGTGGACAGGCCAGCTCCTACGAGCAGTACTTC
-	-	TRBJ1-1	TRBV29-1	12	CSVRTLNTEAFF	TGCAGCGTACGGACATTAAACACTGAAGCTTTCTTT
-	-	TRBJ1-2	TRBV29-1	12	CSVQGFNYGYTF	TGCAGCGTTCAAGGATTTAACTATGGCTACACCTTC
TRBD1	-	TRBJ2-5	TRBV28	19	CASSPGQVIRKGWQETQYF	TGTGCCAGCAGTCCGGGACAGGTTATTAGGAAGGGGTGGCAAGAGACCCAGTACTTC
-	once	TRBJ2-7	TRBV18	15	CASSPPARGTSEQYF	TGTGCCAGCTCACCTCCGGCCAGGGGCACCTCCGAGCAGTACTTC
-	-	TRBJ1-5	TRBV23-1	18	CASSQFTGADGSNQPQHF	TGCGCCAGCAGTCAATTTACCGGGGCAGATGGCAGCAATCAGCCCCAGCATTTT
TRBD2	-	TRBJ2-3	TRBV7-3	16	CASSQIQRGSTDTQYF	TGTGCCAGCAGCCAAATTCAGCGGGGGAGCACAGATACGCAGTATTTT
TRBD1	-	TRBJ1-1	TRBV9	15	CASSRYGDSNTEAFF	TGTGCCAGCAGCAGATACGGGGACAGTAACACTGAAGCTTTCTTT
-	-	TRBJ1-1	TRBV5-1	15	CASSLWGGAETEAFF	TGCGCCAGCAGCTTGTGGGGGGGCGCAGAAACTGAAGCTTTCTTT
-	few	TRBJ2-7	TRBV21-1	19	CASSKVLTKTSGASYEQYF	TGTGCCAGCAGCAAAGTTCTGACGAAGACTAGCGGGGCCTCCTACGAGCAGTACTTC
TRBD1	many	TRBJ1-2	TRBV2	14	CASSAGTGVNGYTF	TGTGCCAGCAGCGCCGGGACAGGGGTAAATGGCTACACCTTC